This T cell receptor beta chain was captured by sequencing in a study of lymphopenia after photon versus proton radiotherapy. General study results and limits: After lymphocyte nadir, photon-treated repertoires showed oligoclonal expansion, especially CD8+ Temra. Photon-treated patients lost naive T cells and TCR diversity; proton-treated stayed stable.

Per germline, CDR1 SNHLY and CDR2 FYNNEI. This CDR3 comprises 15 residues. V shed 1 base and J 2 bases; nucleotides not matched to a gene: 2. Repertoires were generated with immunoSEQ multiplex PCR, while TCRdb's copy carries only in-frame clones and drops some. Of around 20,000 clones in the sample, 70% to 90% were seen once. Turning to this clone: Its specificity is unknown.

The TCR originated in a woman between 50 and 59 years old with pancreatic cancer. The V gene is TRBV2, the J gene TRBJ1-3; 7 nucleotides match TRBD1. The sequences come from peripheral blood, collected from a patient treated with photon-based radiotherapy. The CDR3 nucleotides are TGTGCCAGCAGTGAAGGGCAGGGGGCTGGAAACACCATATATTTT. It is translated as CASSEGQGAGNTIYF.